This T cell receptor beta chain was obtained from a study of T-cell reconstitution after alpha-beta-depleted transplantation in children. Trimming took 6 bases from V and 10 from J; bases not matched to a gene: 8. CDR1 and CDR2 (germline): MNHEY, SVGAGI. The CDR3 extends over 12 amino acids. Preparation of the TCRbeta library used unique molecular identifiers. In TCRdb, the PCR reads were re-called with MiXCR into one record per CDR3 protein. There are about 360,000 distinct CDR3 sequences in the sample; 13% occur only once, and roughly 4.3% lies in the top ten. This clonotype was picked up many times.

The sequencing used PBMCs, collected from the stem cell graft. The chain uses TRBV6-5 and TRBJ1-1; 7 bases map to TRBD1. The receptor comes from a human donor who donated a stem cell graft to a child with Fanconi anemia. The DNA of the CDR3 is TGTGCCAGCAGCTGGACAGGTGGGATAGCTTTCTTT. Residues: CASSWTGGIAFF.